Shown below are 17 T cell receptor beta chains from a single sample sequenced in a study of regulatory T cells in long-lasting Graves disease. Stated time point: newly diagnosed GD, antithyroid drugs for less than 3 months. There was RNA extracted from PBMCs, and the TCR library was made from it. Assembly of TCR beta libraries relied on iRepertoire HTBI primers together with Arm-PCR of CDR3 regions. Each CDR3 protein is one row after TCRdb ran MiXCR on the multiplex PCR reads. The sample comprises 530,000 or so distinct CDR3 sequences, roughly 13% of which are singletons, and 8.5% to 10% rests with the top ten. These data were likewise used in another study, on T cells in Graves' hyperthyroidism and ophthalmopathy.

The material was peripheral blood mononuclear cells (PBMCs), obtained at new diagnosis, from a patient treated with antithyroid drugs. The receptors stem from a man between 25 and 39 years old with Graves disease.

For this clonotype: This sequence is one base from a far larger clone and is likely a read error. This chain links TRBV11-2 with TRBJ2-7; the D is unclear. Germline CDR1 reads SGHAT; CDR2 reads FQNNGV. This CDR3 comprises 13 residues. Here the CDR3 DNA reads TGCGCCAGCAGCCAAGTCCTCTTCTACGAGCAGTGCTTC. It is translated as CASSQVLFYEQCF.

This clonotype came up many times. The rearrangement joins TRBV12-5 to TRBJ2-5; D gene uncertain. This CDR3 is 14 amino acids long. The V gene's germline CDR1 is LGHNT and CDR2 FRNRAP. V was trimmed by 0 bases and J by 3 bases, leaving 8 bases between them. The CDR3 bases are TGTGCTAGTGGTTTGGTACCCATGGAAGAGACCCAGTACTTC. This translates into CASGLVPMEETQYF. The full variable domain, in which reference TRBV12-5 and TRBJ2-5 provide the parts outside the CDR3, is DARVTQTPRHKVTEMGQEVTMRCQPILGHNTVFWYRQTMMQGLELLAYFRNRAPLDDSGMPKDRFSAEMPDATLATLKIQPSEPRDSAVYFCASGLVPMEETQYFGPGTRLLVL.

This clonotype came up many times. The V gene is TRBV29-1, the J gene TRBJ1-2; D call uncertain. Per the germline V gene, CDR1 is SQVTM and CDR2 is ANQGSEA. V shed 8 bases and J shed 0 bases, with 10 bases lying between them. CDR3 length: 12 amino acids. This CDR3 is CSSKETNYGYTF. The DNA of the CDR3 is TGCAGCTCCAAGGAGACTAACTATGGCTACACCTTC.

The CDR3 sequence: CASSGITGTQYEQYF. Written as DNA, the CDR3 is TGCGCCAGCAGCGGAATTACAGGGACTCAATACGAGCAGTACTTC. J is TRBJ2-7 and V is TRBV5-1, with D perhaps assigned TRBD1 or TRBD2 (6 bases each). Germline V gene data show CDR1 as SGHRS and CDR2 as YFSETQ. V was pared by 4 bases and J by 4 bases, with 18 bases between. This CDR3 has 15 amino acids.

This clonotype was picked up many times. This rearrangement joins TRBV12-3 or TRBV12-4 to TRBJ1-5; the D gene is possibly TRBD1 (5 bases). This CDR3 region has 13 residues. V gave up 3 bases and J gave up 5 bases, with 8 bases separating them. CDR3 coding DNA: TGTGCCAGCAGTTTGGGGGGATATCAGCCCCAGCATTTT. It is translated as CASSLGGYQPQHF.

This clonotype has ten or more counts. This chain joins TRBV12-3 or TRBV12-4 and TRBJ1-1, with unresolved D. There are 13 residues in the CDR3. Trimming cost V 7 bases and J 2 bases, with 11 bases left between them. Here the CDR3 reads CASIRTGNTEAFF. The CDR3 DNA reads TGTGCCAGCATTCGGACGGGAAACACTGAAGCTTTCTTT.

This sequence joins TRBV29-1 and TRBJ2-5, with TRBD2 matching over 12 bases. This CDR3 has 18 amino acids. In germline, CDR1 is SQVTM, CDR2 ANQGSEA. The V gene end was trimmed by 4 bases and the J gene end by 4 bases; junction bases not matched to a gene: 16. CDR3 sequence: CSVVVWTSGTSGSETQYF. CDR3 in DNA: TGCAGCGTTGTTGTATGGACTAGCGGGACCTCGGGGTCAGAGACCCAGTACTTC.

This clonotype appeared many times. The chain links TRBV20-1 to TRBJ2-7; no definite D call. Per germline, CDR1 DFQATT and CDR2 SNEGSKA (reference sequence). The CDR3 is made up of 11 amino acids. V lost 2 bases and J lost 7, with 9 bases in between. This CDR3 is CSARSGWEQYF. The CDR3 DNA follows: TGCAGTGCTAGATCTGGGTGGGAGCAGTACTTC.

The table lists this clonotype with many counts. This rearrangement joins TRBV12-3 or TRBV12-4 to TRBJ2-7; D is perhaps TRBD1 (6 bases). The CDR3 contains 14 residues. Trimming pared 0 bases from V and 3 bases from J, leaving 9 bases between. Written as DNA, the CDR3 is TGTGCCAGCAGTTTAGCGCCAGGGGTCTACGAGCAGTACTTC. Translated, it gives CASSLAPGVYEQYF.

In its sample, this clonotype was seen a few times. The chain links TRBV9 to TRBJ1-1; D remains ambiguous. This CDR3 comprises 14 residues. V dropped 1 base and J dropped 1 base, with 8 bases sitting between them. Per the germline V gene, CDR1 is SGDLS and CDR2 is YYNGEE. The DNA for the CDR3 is TGTGCCAGCAGCGTATCGGACGGGAACACTGAAGCTTTCTTT. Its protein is CASSVSDGNTEAFF.

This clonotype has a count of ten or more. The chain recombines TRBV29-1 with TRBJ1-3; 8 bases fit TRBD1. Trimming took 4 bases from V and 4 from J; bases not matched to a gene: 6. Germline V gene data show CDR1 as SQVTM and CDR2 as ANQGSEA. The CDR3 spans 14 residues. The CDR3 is CSVVVQGDGNTIYF. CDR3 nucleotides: TGCAGCGTTGTTGTACAGGGGGACGGAAACACCATATATTTT.

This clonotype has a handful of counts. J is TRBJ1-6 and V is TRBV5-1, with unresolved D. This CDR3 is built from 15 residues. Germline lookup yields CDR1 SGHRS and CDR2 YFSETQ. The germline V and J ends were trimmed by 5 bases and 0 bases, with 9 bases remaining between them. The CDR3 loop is CASRPESSYNSPLHF. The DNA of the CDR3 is TGCGCCAGCAGGCCGGAGAGCTCCTATAATTCACCCCTCCACTTT.

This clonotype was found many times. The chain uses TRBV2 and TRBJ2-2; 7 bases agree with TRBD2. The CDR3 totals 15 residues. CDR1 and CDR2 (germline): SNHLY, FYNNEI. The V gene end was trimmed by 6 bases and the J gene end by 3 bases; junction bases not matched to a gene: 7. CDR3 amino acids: CASRSSGTYTGELFF. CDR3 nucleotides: TGTGCCAGCAGATCGAGCGGGACCTACACCGGGGAGCTGTTTTTT. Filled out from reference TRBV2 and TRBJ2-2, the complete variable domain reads EPEVTQTPSHQVTQMGQEVILRCVPISNHLYFYWYRQILGQKVEFLVSFYNNEISEKSEIFDDQFSVERPDGSNFTLKIRSTKLEDSAMYFCASRSSGTYTGELFFGEGSRLTVL.

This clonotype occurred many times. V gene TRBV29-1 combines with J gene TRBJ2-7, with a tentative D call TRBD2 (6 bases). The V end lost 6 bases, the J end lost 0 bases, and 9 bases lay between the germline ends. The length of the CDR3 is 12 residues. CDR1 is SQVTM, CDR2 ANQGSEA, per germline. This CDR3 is CSVRDFSYEQYF. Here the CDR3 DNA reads TGCAGCGTGAGGGACTTCTCCTACGAGCAGTACTTC.

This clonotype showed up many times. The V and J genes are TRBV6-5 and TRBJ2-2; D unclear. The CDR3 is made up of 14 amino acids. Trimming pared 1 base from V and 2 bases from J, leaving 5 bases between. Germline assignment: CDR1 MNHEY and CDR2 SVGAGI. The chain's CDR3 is CASSYYVNTGELFF. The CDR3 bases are TGTGCCAGCAGTTACTATGTAAACACCGGGGAGCTGTTTTTT.

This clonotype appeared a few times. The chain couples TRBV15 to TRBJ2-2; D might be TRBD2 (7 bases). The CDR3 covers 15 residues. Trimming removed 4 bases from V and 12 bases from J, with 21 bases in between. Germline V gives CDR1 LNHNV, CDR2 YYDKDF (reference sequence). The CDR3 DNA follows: TGTGCCACCAGCACTGGGGGGGGCGGGCACCCGAAGCTGTTTTTT. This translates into CATSTGGGGHPKLFF.

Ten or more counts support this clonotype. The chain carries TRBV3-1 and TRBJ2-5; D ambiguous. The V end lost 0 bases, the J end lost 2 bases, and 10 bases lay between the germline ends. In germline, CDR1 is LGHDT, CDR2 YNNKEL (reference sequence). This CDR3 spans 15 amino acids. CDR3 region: CASSQERREQETQYF. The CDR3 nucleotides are TGTGCCAGCAGCCAAGAAAGGCGCGAACAAGAGACCCAGTACTTC.